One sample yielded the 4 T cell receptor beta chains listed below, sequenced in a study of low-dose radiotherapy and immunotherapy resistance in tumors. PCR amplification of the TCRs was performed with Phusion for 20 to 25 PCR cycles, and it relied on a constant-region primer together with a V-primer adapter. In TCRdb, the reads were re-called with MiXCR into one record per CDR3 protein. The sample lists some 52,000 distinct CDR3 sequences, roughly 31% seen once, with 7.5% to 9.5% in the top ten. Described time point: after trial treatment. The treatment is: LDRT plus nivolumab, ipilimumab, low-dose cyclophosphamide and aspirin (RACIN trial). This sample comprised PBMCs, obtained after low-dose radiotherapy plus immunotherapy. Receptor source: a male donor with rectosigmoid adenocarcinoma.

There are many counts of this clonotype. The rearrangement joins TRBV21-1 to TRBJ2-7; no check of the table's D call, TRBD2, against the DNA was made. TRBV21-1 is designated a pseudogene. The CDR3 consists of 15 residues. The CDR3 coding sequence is TGTGCCAGCAGCAAAGCGGGGGAGAACTCCTACGAGCAGTACTTC. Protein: CASSKAGENSYEQYF.

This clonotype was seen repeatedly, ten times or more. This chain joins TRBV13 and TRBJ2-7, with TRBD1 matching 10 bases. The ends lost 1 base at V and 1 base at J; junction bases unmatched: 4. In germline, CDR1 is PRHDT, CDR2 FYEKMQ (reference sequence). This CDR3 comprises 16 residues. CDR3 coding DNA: TGTGCCAGCAGCTTAGTTGGGACAGGGGATTCCTACGAGCAGTACTTC. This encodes CASSLVGTGDSYEQYF.

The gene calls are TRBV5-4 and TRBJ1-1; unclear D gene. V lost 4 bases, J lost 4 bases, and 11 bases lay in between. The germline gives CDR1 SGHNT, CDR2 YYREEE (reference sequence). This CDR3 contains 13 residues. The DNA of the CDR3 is TGTGCCAGCAGCCTGACCCTCAGCACTGAAGCTTTCTTT. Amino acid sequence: CASSLTLSTEAFF.

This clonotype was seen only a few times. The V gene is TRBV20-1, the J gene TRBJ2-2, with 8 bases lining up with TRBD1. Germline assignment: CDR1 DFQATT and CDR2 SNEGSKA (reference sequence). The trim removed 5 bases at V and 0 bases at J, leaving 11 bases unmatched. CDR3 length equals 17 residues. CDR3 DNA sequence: TGCAGTGCTGCCCCGGACAGGGTTTTTGCGAACACCGGGGAGCTGTTTTTT. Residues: CSAAPDRVFANTGELFF.